These 12 T cell receptor beta chains were all obtained from the same sample, sequenced in a study of regulatory T cells in long-lasting Graves disease. Investigators prepared the TCR beta libraries by applying iRepertoire HTBI primers and Arm-PCR of CDR3 regions. TCRdb reanalysed the multiplex PCR reads using MiXCR and keeps one entry per CDR3 protein. The table records hundreds of thousands of distinct CDR3 sequences, 15% to 20% of them present only once. The time point here: newly diagnosed GD, antithyroid drugs for less than 3 months. With RNA extracted from PBMCs as input, the TCR library was made. This same sample was also taken into another study, of T cells in Graves' hyperthyroidism and ophthalmopathy.

The sequences come from peripheral blood mononuclear cells (PBMCs), collected at new diagnosis, from a patient treated with antithyroid drugs. The origin of the receptors is a woman under 40 with Graves disease.

The J gene is TRBJ1-6, the V gene TRBV3-1, with D perhaps TRBD1 (6 bases). Germline loops: CDR1 LGHDT, CDR2 YNNKEL (reference sequence). This CDR3 contains 14 residues. The V end was cut by 4 bases, the J end by 7 bases, with 11 bases between. The CDR3 coding sequence is TGTGCCAGCAGCCCCTGGACAGAAAATTCACCCCTCCACTTT. Protein sequence: CASSPWTENSPLHF. The whole variable domain, remainder taken from reference TRBV3-1 and TRBJ1-6, is DTAVSQTPKYLVTQMGNDKSIKCEQNLGHDTMYWYKQDSKKFLKIMFSYNNKELIINETVPNRFSPKSPDKAHLNLHINSLELGDSAVYFCASSPWTENSPLHFGNGTRLTVT.

This clonotype was detected only a few times. The chain uses TRBV19 and TRBJ2-4; D is unresolved. Germline loops: CDR1 LNHDA, CDR2 SQIVND (reference sequence). This CDR3 has 14 residues. With 1 base removed from V and 5 bases from J, the gap between germline ends came to 9 bases. Here the CDR3 reads CASSIVADQNIQYF. The CDR3 bases are TGTGCCAGTAGTATAGTAGCAGATCAAAACATTCAGTACTTC.

At least ten counts were recorded for this clonotype. The chain combines TRBV28 with TRBJ2-5; TRBD1 matches at 8 bases. Trimming removed 6 bases from V and 4 bases from J; junction bases left unmatched: 13. Germline V gives CDR1 MDHEN, CDR2 SYDVKM. This CDR3 comprises 16 residues. The CDR3 nucleotides are TGTGCCAGCAGACCCCTCCAGGGGGCTACAGGAGAGACCCAGTACTTC. Translation gives CASRPLQGATGETQYF.

The chain has TRBV18 and TRBJ1-4; perhaps TRBD1 as D (6 bases). The germline CDR1 and CDR2 sequences are KGHSH and LQKENI. CDR3 size: 15 residues. Between the trimmed V and J ends, which lost 6 bases and 8 bases, there was a span of 19 bases. The chain's CDR3 is CASSLGAGEGEKLFF. CDR3 sequence (DNA): TGTGCCAGCTCGCTAGGGGCAGGGGAAGGAGAAAAACTGTTTTTT.

Ten or more counts support this clonotype. This rearrangement joins TRBV20-1 to TRBJ2-1; D gene unclear. Deletions cut 3 bases from V and 6 bases from J, with 24 bases between. CDR1 and CDR2 (germline): DFQATT, SNEGSKA (reference sequence). This CDR3 is 17 amino acids long. CDR3 in DNA: TGCAGTGCTAGTGTTCTGGTGTTGCCGCGGAGTTTCAATGAGCAGTTCTTC. Protein sequence: CSASVLVLPRSFNEQFF.

This clonotype was detected many times. The J gene is TRBJ1-2, the V gene TRBV20-1, with 9 bases that match TRBD1. V lost 6 bases, J lost 8 bases, and 7 bases stayed unmatched. The CDR3 is 12 residues long. Germline CDR1 and CDR2: DFQATT and SNEGSKA (reference sequence). CDR3 sequence: CSATGTGRGYTF. The CDR3 nucleotides read TGCAGTGCAACCGGGACAGGGCGGGGCTACACCTTC.

This clonotype was found many times. The J gene is TRBJ1-5, the V gene TRBV27; D is ambiguous. Germline V gives CDR1 MNHEY, CDR2 SMNVEV (reference sequence). The germline V and J ends were trimmed by 5 bases and 5 bases, with 10 bases remaining between them. The CDR3 runs 13 residues. The CDR3 nucleotides read TGTGCCAGCAGTGAAACTTACTATCAGCCCCAGCATTTT. Encoded protein: CASSETYYQPQHF.

The rearrangement links TRBV5-1 to TRBJ2-7, with D maybe TRBD2 (7 bases). The V gene's germline CDR1 is SGHRS and CDR2 YFSETQ. The CDR3 contains 14 residues. Trimming stripped 3 bases from V and 6 bases from J, with 16 bases between. CDR3 nucleotides: TGCGCCAGCAGCTATCTGGGGGGGCAGGTCGAGCAGTACTTC. Its protein product is CASSYLGGQVEQYF.

This chain's CDR3 is CASSLGTESLYEQYF. In nucleotides, the CDR3 is TGTGCCAGCAGCTTAGGCACGGAATCCCTCTACGAGCAGTACTTC. The V gene is TRBV7-8, the J gene TRBJ2-7; D gene uncertain. V lost 1 base and J lost 3, with 13 bases in between. This CDR3 has 15 amino acids. Germline loops: CDR1 SGHVS, CDR2 FQNEAQ.

CDR3 DNA: TGTGCCAGCAGTCCTGAATCTGGGCGGAATCAGCCCCAGCATTTT. It is translated as CASSPESGRNQPQHF. The V call is TRBV6-1, the J call TRBJ1-5; D unresolved. Germline loops: CDR1 MNHNS, CDR2 SASEGT. V shed 5 bases and J shed 4 bases, with 15 bases lying between them. The CDR3 totals 15 residues.

This clonotype was observed at least ten times. CDR3 DNA sequence: TGTGCCAGCAGTTTTCTGCCGGAGACTCTGAACACTGAAGCTTTCTTT. Translating it yields CASSFLPETLNTEAFF. The chain has TRBV28 and TRBJ1-1; D gene ambiguous. This CDR3 has 16 amino acids. Germline lookup yields CDR1 MDHEN and CDR2 SYDVKM. Deletions cut 3 bases from V and 0 bases from J, with 14 bases between.

The table lists this clonotype with a few counts. The chain joins TRBV19 to TRBJ2-2, with TRBD2 identical over 7 bases. The CDR3 is 15 amino acids. Germline CDR1 and CDR2: LNHDA and SQIVND (reference sequence). Trimming took 2 bases from V and 1 from J; bases not matched to a gene: 1. The CDR3, as DNA: TGTGCCAGTAGTATACAGCGGGAGAACACCGGGGAGCTGTTTTTT. This translates into CASSIQRENTGELFF.